A single sample is the source of the 6 T cell receptor beta chains below, sequenced in a study of regulatory T cells in long-lasting Graves disease. The authors built TCR beta libraries using iRepertoire HTBI primers and Arm-PCR of CDR3 regions. TCRdb re-derived calls from the multiplex PCR reads in MiXCR, one entry per CDR3 protein. The data show roughly 380,000 distinct CDR3 sequences, around 15% seen once. Described time point: newly diagnosed GD, antithyroid drugs for less than 3 months. The TCR library was made from RNA that had been extracted from PBMCs in TRIzol. Here the sequenced sample was peripheral blood mononuclear cells (PBMCs), taken at new diagnosis, from a patient treated with antithyroid drugs. These receptors were taken from a female donor with Graves disease.

In its sample, this clonotype was seen many times. V and J are TRBV12-5 and TRBJ1-3; D unresolved. The CDR3 loop spans 13 amino acids. CDR1 LGHNT and CDR2 FRNRAP come from the germline V gene. V was trimmed by 5 bases and J by 4 bases, leaving 9 bases between them. The CDR3, as DNA: TGTGCTAGTGGTCGACCCCAGGGAAACACCATATATTTT. Encoded protein: CASGRPQGNTIYF.

This clonotype was detected ten times or more. The chain uses TRBV4-1 and TRBJ2-1; D gene ambiguous. The CDR3 totals 13 residues. V dropped 0 bases and J dropped 5 bases, with 5 bases sitting between them. The V gene's germline CDR1 is MGHRA and CDR2 YSYEKL. DNA of the CDR3: TGCGCCAGCAGCCAAGACTGGGACAATGAGCAGTTCTTC. Translation gives CASSQDWDNEQFF.

This clonotype occurred many times. The DNA of the CDR3 is TGTGCCAGCAGCTTAGAGTTCCTCTCTGGAAACACCATATATTTT. This sequence encodes CASSLEFLSGNTIYF. The chain employs TRBV11-2 and TRBJ1-3; D call uncertain. This CDR3 has 15 amino acids. CDR1 is SGHAT, CDR2 FQNNGV, per germline. V lost 0 bases, J lost 0 bases, and 6 bases lay in between. Combining the CDR3 with reference TRBV11-2 and TRBJ1-3 gives the whole variable domain EAGVAQSPRYKIIEKRQSVAFWCNPISGHATLYWYQQILGQGPKLLIQFQNNGVVDDSQLPKDRFSAERLKGVDSTLKIQPAKLEDSAVYLCASSLEFLSGNTIYFGEGSWLTVV.

This chain uses TRBV27 with TRBJ2-7; tentatively, D is TRBD2 (6 bases). Trimming removed 5 bases from V and 0 bases from J, with 8 bases in between. Germline V lookup: CDR1 MNHEY, CDR2 SMNVEV (reference sequence). CDR3 size: 13 residues. CDR3 DNA: TGTGCCAGCAGTGTGCGGGGCTCCTACGAGCAGTACTTC. Protein: CASSVRGSYEQYF.

This clonotype was observed many times. The chain uses TRBV7-9 and TRBJ2-5; 7 bases are shared with TRBD1. Germline CDR1 and CDR2: SEHNR and FQNEAQ (reference sequence). The CDR3 covers 12 residues. CDR3 region: CASEGADETQYF. The DNA for the CDR3 is TGTGCAAGCGAGGGGGCCGACGAGACCCAGTACTTC.

A word on this clonotype: A much larger clone lies one base from this, so it may be a read error. V gene TRBV5-1 combines with J gene TRBJ2-3; D remains ambiguous. V was pared by 4 bases and J by 0 bases, with 15 bases between. CDR3 length equals 16 residues. The germline V gene has CDR1 SGHRS and CDR2 YFSETQ. In DNA, the CDR3 is TGCGCCAGCAGCCCCGAGATTCAACCTAGCACAGATACGCAGTATTTT. Its protein product is CASSPEIQPSTDTQYF. Full variable domain (missing parts from reference TRBV5-1 and TRBJ2-3): KAGVTQTPRYLIKTRGQQVTLSCSPISGHRSVSWYQQTPGQGLQFLFEYFSETQRNKGNFPGRFSGRQFSNSRSEMNVSTLELGDSALYLCASSPEIQPSTDTQYFGPGTRLTVL.